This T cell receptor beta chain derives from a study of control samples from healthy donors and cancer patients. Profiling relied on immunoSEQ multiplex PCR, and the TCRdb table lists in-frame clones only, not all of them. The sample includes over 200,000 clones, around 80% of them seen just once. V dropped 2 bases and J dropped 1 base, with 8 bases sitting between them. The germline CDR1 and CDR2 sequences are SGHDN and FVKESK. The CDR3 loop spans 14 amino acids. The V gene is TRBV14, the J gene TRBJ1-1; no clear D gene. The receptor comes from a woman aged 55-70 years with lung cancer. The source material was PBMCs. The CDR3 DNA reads TGTGCCAGCAGCCAATCTCTGGGGAACACTGAAGCTTTCTTT. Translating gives CASSQSLGNTEAFF.